Sequencing of this T cell receptor beta chain was carried out in a study of cytomegalovirus exposure and HLA in healthy donors. The donors were members of the validation cohort, which comprised about 130 subjects and was separate from the first cohort of some 680 subjects. The CDR3 has 13 residues. Germline loops: CDR1 MNHEY, CDR2 SVGAGI. Deletions cut 5 bases from V and 0 bases from J, with 5 bases between. Comment on this clone: The antigen remains unidentified.

Points from the study as a whole: Cytomegalovirus-associated TCR beta chains were listed, numbering 150 to 200. In a later analysis, first-cohort TCR clusters were found to tend to co-occur in the 130 or so validation repertoires. For cytomegalovirus status, the classifier reportedly gave diagnoses with high specificity and sensitivity.

The table came from immunoSEQ multiplex PCR; TCRdb's copy has only in-frame clones and leaves some out. This sample has 300,000 to 350,000 clones, with approximately 86% found just once. V is TRBV6-5 and J is TRBJ1-3; D unclear. The sample taken for sequencing was PBMCs. The TCR sequence derives from a man aged 25 to 40 in good health and CMV-seronegative. CDR3: CASSRSSGNTIYF. CDR3 nucleotides: TGTGCCAGCAGTAGGAGCTCTGGAAACACCATATATTTT.